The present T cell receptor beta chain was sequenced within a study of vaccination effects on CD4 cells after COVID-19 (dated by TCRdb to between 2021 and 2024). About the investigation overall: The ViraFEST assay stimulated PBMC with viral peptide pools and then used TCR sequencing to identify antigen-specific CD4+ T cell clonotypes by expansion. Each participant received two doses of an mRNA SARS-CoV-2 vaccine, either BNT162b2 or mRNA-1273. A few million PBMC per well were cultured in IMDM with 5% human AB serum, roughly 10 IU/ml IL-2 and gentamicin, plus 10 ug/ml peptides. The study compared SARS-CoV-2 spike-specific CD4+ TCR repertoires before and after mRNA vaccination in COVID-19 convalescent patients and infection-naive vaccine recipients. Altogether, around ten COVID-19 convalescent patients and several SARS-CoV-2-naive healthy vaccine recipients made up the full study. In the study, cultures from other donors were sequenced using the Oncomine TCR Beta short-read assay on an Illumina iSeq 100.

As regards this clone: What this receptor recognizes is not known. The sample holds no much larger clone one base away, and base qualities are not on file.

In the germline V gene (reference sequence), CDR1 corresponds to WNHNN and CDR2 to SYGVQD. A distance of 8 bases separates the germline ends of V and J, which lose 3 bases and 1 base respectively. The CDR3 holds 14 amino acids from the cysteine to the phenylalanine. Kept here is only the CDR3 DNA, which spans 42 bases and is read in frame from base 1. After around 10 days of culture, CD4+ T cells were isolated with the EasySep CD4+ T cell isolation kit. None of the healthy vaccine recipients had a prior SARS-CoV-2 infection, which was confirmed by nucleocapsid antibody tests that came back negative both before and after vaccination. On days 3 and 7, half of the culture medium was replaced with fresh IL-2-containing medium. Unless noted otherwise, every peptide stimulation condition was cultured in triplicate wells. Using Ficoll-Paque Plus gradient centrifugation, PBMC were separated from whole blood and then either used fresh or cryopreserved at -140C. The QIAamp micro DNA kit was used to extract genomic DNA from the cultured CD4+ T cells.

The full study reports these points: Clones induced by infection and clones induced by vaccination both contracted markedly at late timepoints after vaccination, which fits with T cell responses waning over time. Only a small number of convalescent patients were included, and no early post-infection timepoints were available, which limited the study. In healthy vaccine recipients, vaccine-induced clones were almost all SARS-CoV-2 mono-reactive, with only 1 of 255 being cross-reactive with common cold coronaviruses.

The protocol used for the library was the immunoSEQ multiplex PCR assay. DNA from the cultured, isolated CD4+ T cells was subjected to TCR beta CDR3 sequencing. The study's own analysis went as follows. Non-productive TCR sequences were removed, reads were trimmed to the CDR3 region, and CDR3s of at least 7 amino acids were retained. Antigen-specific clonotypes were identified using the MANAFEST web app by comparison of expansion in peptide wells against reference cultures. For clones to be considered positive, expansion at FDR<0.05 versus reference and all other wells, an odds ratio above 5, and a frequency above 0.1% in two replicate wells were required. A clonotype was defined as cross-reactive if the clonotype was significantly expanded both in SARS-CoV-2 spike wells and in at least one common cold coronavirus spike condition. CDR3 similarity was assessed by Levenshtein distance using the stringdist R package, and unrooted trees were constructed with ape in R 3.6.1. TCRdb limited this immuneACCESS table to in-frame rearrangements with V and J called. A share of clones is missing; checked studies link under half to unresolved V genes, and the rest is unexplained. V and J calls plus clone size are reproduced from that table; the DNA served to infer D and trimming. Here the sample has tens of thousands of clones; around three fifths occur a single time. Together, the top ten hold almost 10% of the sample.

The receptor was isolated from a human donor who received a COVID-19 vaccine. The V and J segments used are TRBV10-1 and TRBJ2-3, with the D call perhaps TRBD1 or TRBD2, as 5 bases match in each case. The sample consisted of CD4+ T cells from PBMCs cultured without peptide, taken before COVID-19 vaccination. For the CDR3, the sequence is CASSDGGGTDTQYF. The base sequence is TGCGCCAGCAGTGATGGGGGAGGCACAGATACGCAGTATTTT.